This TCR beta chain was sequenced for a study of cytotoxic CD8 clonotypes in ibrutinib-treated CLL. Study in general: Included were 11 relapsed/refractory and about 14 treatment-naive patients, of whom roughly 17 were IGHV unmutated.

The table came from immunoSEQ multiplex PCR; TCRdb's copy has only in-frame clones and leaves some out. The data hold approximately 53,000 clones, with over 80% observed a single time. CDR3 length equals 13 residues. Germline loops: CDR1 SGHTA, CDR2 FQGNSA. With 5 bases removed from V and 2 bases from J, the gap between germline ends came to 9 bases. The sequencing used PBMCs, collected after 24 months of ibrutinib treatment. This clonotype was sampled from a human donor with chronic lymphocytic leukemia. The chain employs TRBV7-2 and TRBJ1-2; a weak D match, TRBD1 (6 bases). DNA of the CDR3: TGTGCCAGCAGCCAAACAGGGAACTATGGCTACACCTTC. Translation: CASSQTGNYGYTF.